Each of the 4 T cell receptor beta chains below was sequenced from the same sample in a study of T-cell reconstitution after alpha-beta-depleted transplantation in children (dated by TCRdb to 2015 to 2016). The library was prepared using PCR. Sequencing relied on an Illumina HiSeq 2500. To normalize quantification of the TCRbeta repertoire, the TCR libraries were built with molecular barcoding that relied on unique molecular identifiers. TCRdb reprocessed the public reads (quality trimming at Q25 with fastp, clone calling with MiXCR) and kept in-frame beta chains. Every CDR3 protein is listed once, alongside the most common genes and DNA of its rows. The sample table lists 700,000 to 850,000 distinct CDR3 sequences, roughly 16% of them with a count of one. The ten largest clones add up to about 4.6% of the sample. Reading the label with the study, this specimen's treatment or condition is: allogeneic hematopoietic cell transplantation with graft depleted of TCRalphabeta T cells and CD19 B cells.

The specimen comprised PBMCs, mostly from graft donor cells, sampled 360 days after TCRalphabeta/CD19-depleted stem cell transplant. These receptors originate from a male patient aged 10 to 17 who had a stem cell transplant for acute lymphoblastic leukemia, so the T cells may come from the graft donor.

With regard to this clonotype: A much larger clone lies one base from this, so it may be a read error. This rearrangement joins TRBV5-1 to TRBJ2-1, with 12 bases fitting TRBD2. The V gene's germline CDR1 is SGHRS and CDR2 YFSETQ. This CDR3 has 21 amino acids. Losses at the gene ends were 1 base for V and 3 bases for J; bases not matched to a gene: 17. CDR3 DNA: TGCGCCAGCAGCTTGCGGTTTCGGGACAGGGAGACTAGCGGGAGCTACAATGAGCAGTTCTTC. Translation: CASSLRFRDRETSGSYNEQFF.

The sample holds a few counts of this clonotype. V and J are TRBV15 and TRBJ2-1; D is undetermined. The CDR3 loop spans 16 amino acids. Germline-derived CDR1 and CDR2 are LNHNV and YYDKDF (reference sequence). V shed 5 bases and J shed 4 bases, with 18 bases lying between them. DNA for the CDR3: TGTGCCACCAGCGGCCGCGCGCCCCCTTCTTACAATGAGCAGTTCTTC. Amino acid sequence: CATSGRAPPSYNEQFF.

CDR3 in amino acids: CASSLIGYSMNTEAFF. In nucleotides, the CDR3 is TGTGCCAGCAGTTTAATAGGGTATTCCATGAACACTGAAGCTTTCTTT. V is TRBV12-3 or TRBV12-4 and J is TRBJ1-1; the D is unclear. CDR3 length: 16 residues. V dropped 2 bases and J dropped 0 bases, with 13 bases sitting between them.

This clonotype has a count of ten or more. The V and J genes are TRBV20-1 and TRBJ2-2; D remains ambiguous. Looked up from germline, CDR1 is DFQATT and CDR2 is SNEGSKA (reference sequence). Trimming removed 4 bases from V and 0 bases from J, with 12 bases in between. The CDR3 is made up of 15 amino acids. CDR3 coding DNA: TGCAGTGCTAAGGAGACAAGAACGAACACCGGGGAGCTGTTTTTT. As protein: CSAKETRTNTGELFF.